This T cell receptor beta chain was sequenced during a study of blood T cells in healthy people across ages. A J-beta primer mix and a sample-barcoded 5' primer were used in a second PCR of about 7 to 12 cycles. Each CDR3 protein gets one entry after TCRdb re-called the 5' RACE reads with MiXCR. The sample holds 1.5 million to 2 million distinct CDR3 sequences; 28% are singletons and the top ten take 7.7%. The V segment lost 5 bases and the J segment 4 bases; nucleotides outside the gene matches: 6. Germline CDR1 and CDR2: MNHEY and SVGAGI. The CDR3 contains 14 residues. Sequenced sample: blood. The rearrangement joins TRBV6-5 to TRBJ2-5; 8 nucleotides line up with TRBD1. This clonotype was obtained from a woman aged 30 to 39 in good health. The CDR3 region has the DNA TGTGCCAGCAGTCCGGACAGGGACGTAGAGACCCAGTACTTC. Protein product: CASSPDRDVETQYF.